These 2 T cell receptor beta chains originate from one sample sequenced in a study of blood T cells in healthy people across ages. PCR was performed a second time for about 7 to 12 cycles using a sample-barcoded 5' primer and a J-beta primer mix. TCRdb fed the 5' RACE reads into MiXCR, producing one record per CDR3 protein. There are 650,000 to 900,000 distinct CDR3 sequences in the sample; around 62% occur only once, and around 30% lies in the top ten. The specimen was blood. These TCRs come from a man younger than 40 in good health.

J is TRBJ1-5 and V is TRBV7-9, with no clear D. V dropped 2 bases and J dropped 2 bases, with 13 bases sitting between them. The CDR3 loop spans 16 amino acids. Germline V gene lookup returns CDR1 SEHNR and CDR2 FQNEAQ (reference sequence). The CDR3 here is CASSLQHHRRNQPQHF. CDR3 nucleotide sequence: TGTGCCAGCAGCTTACAACATCACAGACGCAATCAGCCCCAGCATTTT.

The chain has TRBV7-3 and TRBJ2-1; maybe TRBD1 (6 bases). This CDR3 is 16 amino acids long. V lost 8 bases and J 3 bases, leaving 20 bases between the germline ends. Germline CDR1 SGHTA, CDR2 FQGTGA. CDR3 sequence (DNA): TGTGCCAGCTCCCCAAAAGTGGGGACAAACTACAATGAGCAGTTCTTC. It translates to CASSPKVGTNYNEQFF. Full variable domain (rest looked up from reference TRBV7-3 and TRBJ2-1): GAGVSQTPSNKVTEKGKYVELRCDPISGHTALYWYRQSLGQGPEFLIYFQGTGAADDSGLPNDRFFAVRPEGSVSTLKIQRTERGDSAVYLCASSPKVGTNYNEQFFGPGTRLTVL.